Only a few counts were recorded for the clone carrying this T cell receptor (beta chain). Antigen unknown. The library targeted TCRbeta and was prepared with unique molecular identifiers. TCRdb re-derived calls from the PCR reads in MiXCR, one entry per CDR3 protein. This repertoire shows fewer than 550,000 distinct CDR3 sequences, about 16% found once; its top ten account for roughly 27%. This specimen comes from a study of T-cell reconstitution after alpha-beta-depleted transplantation in children. This CDR3 is built from 13 residues. V dropped 4 bases and J dropped 4 bases, with 11 bases sitting between them. CDR1 is SGHRS, CDR2 YFSETQ, per germline. Study results and caveats: By one year post-transplant, T-cell counts and diversity largely arose from T cells that were newly produced. Expanded clones from the graft, numbering several hundred, reportedly supplied alpha-beta T cells about two months after transplant. Surviving recipient T cells and intrathymic progenitors accounted for some patients' high TCRbeta diversity at day 60.

V gene TRBV5-1 combines with J gene TRBJ1-1; D is perhaps TRBD1 (6 bases). Sequencing was performed on PBMCs, mostly from graft donor cells, taken 360 days after TCRalphabeta/CD19-depleted stem cell transplant. The clonotype originates from a boy less than two years old who had a stem cell transplant for Wiskott-Aldrich syndrome, so the T cells may come from the graft donor. This CDR3 is CASSGGAPTEAFF. The CDR3 bases are TGCGCCAGCAGCGGGGGGGCCCCCACTGAAGCTTTCTTT.